The clone carrying this T cell receptor beta chain was found a few times. Its cognate antigen is unknown. This sample is drawn from a study of T-cell reconstitution after alpha-beta-depleted transplantation in children. Broader study findings: Fresh T-cell production supplied most of the T-cell counts and diversity seen one year after transplant. Day-60 TCRbeta diversity that was high in some patients was derived from surviving recipient T cells and thymic progenitors. Several hundred rapidly expanded clones from non-depleted graft cells reportedly supplied alpha-beta T cells about two months post-transplant.

A library of TCRbeta sequences, prepared with unique molecular identifiers, was generated. Each CDR3 protein is one row after TCRdb ran MiXCR on the PCR reads. The top ten clones hold just over 40% of a sample with just under 350,000 distinct CDR3 sequences, roughly 16% of them seen once. This CDR3 contains 12 residues. In germline, CDR1 is DFQATT, CDR2 SNEGSKA (reference sequence). Trimming took off 3 bases at V and 5 bases at J, with 10 bases between the two ends. The V and J genes are TRBV20-1 and TRBJ1-1; D perhaps matches TRBD1 (5 bases). This sample comprised PBMCs, mostly from graft donor cells, obtained 360 days after TCRalphabeta/CD19-depleted stem cell transplant. The TCR was taken from a male patient aged 2-9 years who had a stem cell transplant for acute lymphoblastic leukemia, so the T cells may come from the graft donor. The CDR3 region has the DNA TGCAGTGCTAGTGGGGGAGGGACTGAAGCTTTCTTT. It translates to CSASGGGTEAFF.